This T cell receptor (beta chain) came from a study of CD8 T cells in Susac syndrome. The CDR3 loop spans 13 amino acids. Germline V gene data show CDR1 as MNHEY and CDR2 as SMNVEV (reference sequence). V was shortened by 5 bases and J by 8 bases, with 15 bases between the two germline ends. The multiple sclerosis control group consisted of treatment-naive patients whose relapsing-remitting disease, which was either stable or active, fulfilled revised McDonald criteria. In contrast to the negatively isolated CD8+ and CD4+ T cells, TEMRA cells were FACS-enriched. As to this clonotype: The antigen remains undetermined.

RNA totalling roughly 0.45 to 1 ug underwent reverse transcription with random hexamers. An immunoSEQ multiplex PCR amplified TCR beta CDR3 over 54 Vbeta and 13 Jbeta. TCRdb reprocessed the immunoSEQ multiplex PCR reads with MiXCR, giving one entry per CDR3 protein. In the table there are about 280,000 distinct CDR3 sequences, about 88% of which are singletons. Study-wide points: TCR sequencing and HLA analysis covered a relatively small number of individuals.

Material: CD8+ T cells from PBMCs. The TCR comes from a human donor with multiple sclerosis. The rearrangement joins TRBV27 to TRBJ1-2; D gene ambiguous. CDR3 sequence: CASSDSQVNGYTF. Here the CDR3 DNA reads TGTGCCAGCAGTGATTCGCAGGTTAACGGCTACACCTTC.